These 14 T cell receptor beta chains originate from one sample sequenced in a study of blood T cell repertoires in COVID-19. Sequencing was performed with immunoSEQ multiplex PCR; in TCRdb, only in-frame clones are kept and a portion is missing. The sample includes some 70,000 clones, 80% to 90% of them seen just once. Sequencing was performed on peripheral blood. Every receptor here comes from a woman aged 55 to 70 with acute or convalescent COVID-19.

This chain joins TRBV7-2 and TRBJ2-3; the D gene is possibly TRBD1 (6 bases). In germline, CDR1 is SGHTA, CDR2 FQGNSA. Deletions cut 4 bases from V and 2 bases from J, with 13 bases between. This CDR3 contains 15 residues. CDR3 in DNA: TGTGCCAGCAGCTCGGGCAGGGGCATCACAGATACGCAGTATTTT. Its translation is CASSSGRGITDTQYF.

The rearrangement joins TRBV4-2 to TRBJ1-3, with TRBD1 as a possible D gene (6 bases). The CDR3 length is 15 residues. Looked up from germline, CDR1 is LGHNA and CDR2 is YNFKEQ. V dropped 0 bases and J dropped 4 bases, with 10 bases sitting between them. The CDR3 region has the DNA TGTGCCAGCAGCCAAGACTGGACAGAAGGAAACACCATATATTTT. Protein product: CASSQDWTEGNTIYF.

The CDR3 protein is CASNRENYGYTF. The CDR3 region has the DNA TGTGCCAGCAACCGGGAGAACTATGGCTACACCTTC. This rearrangement joins TRBV2 to TRBJ1-2; D is uncertain. The germline gives CDR1 SNHLY, CDR2 FYNNEI. The CDR3 sequence is 12 residues long. V was pared by 7 bases and J by 2 bases, with 8 bases between.

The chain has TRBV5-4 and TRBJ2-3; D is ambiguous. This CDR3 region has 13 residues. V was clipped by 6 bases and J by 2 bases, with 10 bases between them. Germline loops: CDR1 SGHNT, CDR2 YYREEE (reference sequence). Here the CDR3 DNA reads TGTGCCAGCACCACTACTCACACAGATACGCAGTATTTT. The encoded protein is CASTTTHTDTQYF. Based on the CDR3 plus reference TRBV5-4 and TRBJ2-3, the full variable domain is ETGVTQSPTHLIKTRGQQVTLRCSSQSGHNTVSWYQQALGQGPQFIFQYYREEENGRGNFPPRFSGLQFPNYSSELNVNALELDDSALYLCASTTTHTDTQYFGPGTRLTVL.

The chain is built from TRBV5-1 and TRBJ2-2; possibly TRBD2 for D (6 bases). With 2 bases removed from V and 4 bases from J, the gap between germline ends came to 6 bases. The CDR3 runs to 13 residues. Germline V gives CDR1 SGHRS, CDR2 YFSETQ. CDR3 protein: CASSFSGTGELFF. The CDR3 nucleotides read TGCGCCAGCAGCTTTAGCGGCACCGGGGAGCTGTTTTTT.

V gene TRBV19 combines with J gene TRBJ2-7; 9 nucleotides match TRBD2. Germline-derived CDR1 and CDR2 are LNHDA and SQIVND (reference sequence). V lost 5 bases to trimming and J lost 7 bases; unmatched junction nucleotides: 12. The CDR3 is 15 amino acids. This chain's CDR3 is CASSSTSGFPGEQYF. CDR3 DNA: TGTGCCAGTAGTTCGACTAGCGGTTTCCCGGGGGAGCAGTACTTC.

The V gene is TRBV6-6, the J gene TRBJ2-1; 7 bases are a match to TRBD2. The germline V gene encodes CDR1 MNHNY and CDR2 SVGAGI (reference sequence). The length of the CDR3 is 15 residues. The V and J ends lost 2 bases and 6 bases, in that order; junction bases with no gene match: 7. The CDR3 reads CASSYPAGLGNEQFF. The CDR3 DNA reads TGTGCCAGCAGTTACCCAGCGGGATTAGGCAATGAGCAGTTCTTC.

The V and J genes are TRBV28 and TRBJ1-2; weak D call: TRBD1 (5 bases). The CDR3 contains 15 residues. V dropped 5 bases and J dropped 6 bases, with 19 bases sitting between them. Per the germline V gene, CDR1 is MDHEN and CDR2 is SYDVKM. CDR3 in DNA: TGTGCCAGCAGTGTCCGGACGGGACTTTTGGATGGCTACACCTTC. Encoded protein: CASSVRTGLLDGYTF.

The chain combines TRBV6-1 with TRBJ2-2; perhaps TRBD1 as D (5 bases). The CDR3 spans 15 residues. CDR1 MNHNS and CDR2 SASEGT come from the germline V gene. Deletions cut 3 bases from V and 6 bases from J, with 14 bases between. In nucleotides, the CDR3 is TGTGCCAGCAGTGAGTCCGGCAGGGTAGCCGGGGAGCTGTTTTTT. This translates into CASSESGRVAGELFF.

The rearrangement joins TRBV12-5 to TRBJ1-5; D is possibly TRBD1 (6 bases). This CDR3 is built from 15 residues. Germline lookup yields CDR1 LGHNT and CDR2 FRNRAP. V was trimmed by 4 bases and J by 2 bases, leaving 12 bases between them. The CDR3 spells CASGSNAGGNQPQHF. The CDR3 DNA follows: TGTGCTAGTGGTTCGAATGCAGGGGGCAATCAGCCCCAGCATTTT.

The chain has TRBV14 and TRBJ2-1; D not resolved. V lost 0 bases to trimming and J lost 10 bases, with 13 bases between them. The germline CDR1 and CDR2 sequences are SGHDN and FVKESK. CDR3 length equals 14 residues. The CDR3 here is CASSQDIEPREQFF. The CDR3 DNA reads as TGTGCCAGCAGCCAAGATATCGAACCTCGGGAGCAGTTCTTC.

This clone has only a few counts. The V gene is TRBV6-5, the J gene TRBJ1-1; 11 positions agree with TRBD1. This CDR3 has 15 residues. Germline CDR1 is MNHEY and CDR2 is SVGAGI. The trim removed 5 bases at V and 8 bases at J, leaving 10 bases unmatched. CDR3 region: CASSHDWTGGYEAFF. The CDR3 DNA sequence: TGTGCCAGCAGTCACGATTGGACAGGGGGCTACGAAGCTTTCTTT.

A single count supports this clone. The CDR3 DNA reads TGTGCCAGTAGTGGTACAGGGGGCGGCAATCAGCCCCAGCATTTT. It specifies CASSGTGGGNQPQHF. This chain connects TRBV19 to TRBJ1-5; TRBD1 agrees at 9 bases. Unmatched junction bases numbered 4, after V lost 5 bases and J lost 2 bases. This CDR3 contains 15 residues. Germline V gene data show CDR1 as LNHDA and CDR2 as SQIVND (reference sequence).

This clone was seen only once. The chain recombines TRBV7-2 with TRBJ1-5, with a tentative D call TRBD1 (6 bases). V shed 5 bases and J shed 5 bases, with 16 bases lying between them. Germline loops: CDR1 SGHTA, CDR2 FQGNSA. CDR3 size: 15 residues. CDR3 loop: CASSKFGQNDQPQHF. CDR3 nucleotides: TGTGCCAGCAGCAAATTCGGACAGAACGATCAGCCCCAGCATTTT.